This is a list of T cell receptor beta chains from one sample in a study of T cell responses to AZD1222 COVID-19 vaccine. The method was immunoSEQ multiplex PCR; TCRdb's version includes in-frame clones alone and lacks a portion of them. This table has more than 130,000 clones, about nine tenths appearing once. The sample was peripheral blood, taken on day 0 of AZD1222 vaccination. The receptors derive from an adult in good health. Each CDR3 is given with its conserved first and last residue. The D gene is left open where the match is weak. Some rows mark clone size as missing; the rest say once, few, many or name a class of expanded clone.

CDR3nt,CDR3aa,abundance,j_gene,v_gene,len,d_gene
TGTGCCAGCAGCCCGCCCATACCAGCTACGCAGTATTTT,CASSPPIPATQYF,NA,TRBJ2-3,TRBV7-8,13,NA
TGCGCCAGCAGCCAAGCTCCCTCCGGGACTAGCCCGTTCTTC,CASSQAPSGTSPFF,NA,TRBJ2-1,TRBV4-1,14,TRBD2
TGCGCCAGCGGGACAGGGATTAATGAAAAACTGTTTTTT,CASGTGINEKLFF,NA,TRBJ1-4,TRBV5-1,13,TRBD1
TGTGCCAGCAGCCTGACAGGGAACCCCTACAATGAGCAGTTCTTC,CASSLTGNPYNEQFF,NA,TRBJ2-1,TRBV16,15,TRBD1
TGTGCCAGCAGCCAGAACAGGGACTCCTACAATGAGCAGTTCTTC,CASSQNRDSYNEQFF,NA,TRBJ2-1,TRBV3-1/TRBV3-2,15,NA
TGTGCCAGCAGGTCAACAACCGGGACAGCCTACGAGCAGTACTTC,CASRSTTGTAYEQYF,NA,TRBJ2-7,TRBV6-5,15,TRBD1
TGTGCCAGCAGTTACTCCCGCTTAGGGGATTCGAGCGAGCAGTACTTC,CASSYSRLGDSSEQYF,NA,TRBJ2-7,TRBV6-5,16,NA
TGTGCCAGCAGCTTAGCGGGGGGGCTAATGATAGAGACCCAGTACTTC,CASSLAGGLMIETQYF,NA,TRBJ2-5,TRBV7-2,16,NA
TGTGCCAGCAGTGTCGGCGGGGGAAAAGGGTCAGATACGCAGTATTTT,CASSVGGGKGSDTQYF,NA,TRBJ2-3,TRBV2,16,TRBD2
TGCGCCAGCAGCCACGACAGGGCCTATGGCTACACCTTC,CASSHDRAYGYTF,NA,TRBJ1-2,TRBV5-1,13,TRBD1
TGTGCCAGCAGCTCCGGGAGCCGCCCCACAGATACGCAGTATTTT,CASSSGSRPTDTQYF,NA,TRBJ2-3,TRBV5-4,15,NA
TGTGCCAGTAGTATAGGGAACAGGGTCGCTGAAGCTTTCTTT,CASSIGNRVAEAFF,NA,TRBJ1-1,TRBV19,14,NA
TGTGCCAGCAGCCTAGGGAAGTTGGGACTAGCGGGGGCGCGCGGCACCGGGGAGCTGTTTTTT,CASSLGKLGLAGARGTGELFF,NA,TRBJ2-2,TRBV7-8,21,TRBD2
TGTGCCAGCAGCGCCACCAGCCCTCAGCGGGGGGGCCTTAATGAGCAGTTCTTC,CASSATSPQRGGLNEQFF,NA,TRBJ2-1,TRBV9,18,TRBD2
TGTGCCAGCAGCCCTGACAGGGTGCGGGGCTACACCTTC,CASSPDRVRGYTF,NA,TRBJ1-2,TRBV3-1/TRBV3-2,13,TRBD1
TGTGCCAGCAGTTACTCGGTTCTCATCACAGATACGCAGTATTTT,CASSYSVLITDTQYF,NA,TRBJ2-3,TRBV6-5,15,NA
TGTGCCAGCAGCCAACCAGGCAACTATGGCTACACCTTC,CASSQPGNYGYTF,NA,TRBJ1-2,TRBV3-1/TRBV3-2,13,NA
TGCGCCAGCAGCCAAGATCCCCAACCCTCCTACGAGCAGTACTTC,CASSQDPQPSYEQYF,NA,TRBJ2-7,TRBV4-1,15,NA
TGCGCCAGCACCGGGGCCAGGACGTATCCTGGGGCCAACGTCCTGACTTTC,CASTGARTYPGANVLTF,NA,TRBJ2-6,TRBV5-1,17,NA
TGTGCCAGCAGTTTATCGGCAGGGGGAGGAAAAAAACTGTTTTTT,CASSLSAGGGKKLFF,NA,TRBJ1-4,TRBV27,15,TRBD1
TGTGCCAGCAGTTACTCGAAACAGAAGAACACTGAAGCTTTCTTT,CASSYSKQKNTEAFF,NA,TRBJ1-1,TRBV6-6,15,NA
TGTGCCAGAATTTTGTCGGGAACCTACGAGCAGTACTTC,CARILSGTYEQYF,once,TRBJ2-7,TRBV2,13,NA
TGTGCCAGCAGATTGACAGGGGGGCACTATGGCTACACCTTC,CASRLTGGHYGYTF,once,TRBJ1-2,TRBV6-6,14,TRBD1
TGTGCCAGCAGCTTCATGGGCAGGGAAGCTAATGAAAAACTGTTTTTT,CASSFMGREANEKLFF,NA,TRBJ1-4,TRBV7-9,16,NA
TGTGCCTGGACGATTGGGTACACTGAAGCTTTCTTT,CAWTIGYTEAFF,NA,TRBJ1-1,TRBV30,12,NA
TGTGCCAGCAGTGACTCAAAAGGGCAGGTCTATCAGCCCCAGCATTTT,CASSDSKGQVYQPQHF,NA,TRBJ1-5,TRBV6-4,16,NA
TGTGCCAGCAGCAGAGGCCAAGAGACCCAGTACTTC,CASSRGQETQYF,NA,TRBJ2-5,TRBV6-2/TRBV6-3,12,NA
TGTGCCAGCAGCTTAGCGGCAGGTTTTATTCAGCCCCAGCATTTT,CASSLAAGFIQPQHF,NA,TRBJ1-5,TRBV7-9,15,NA
TGTGCCAGCAGCTTAGCTCTCAGTGGGCAGGGGAAAGAAAAACTGTTTTTT,CASSLALSGQGKEKLFF,NA,TRBJ1-4,TRBV7-9,17,NA
TGTGCCAGCTCACCAGTAGGCGAGGGGCAGGAAGGCTACACCTTC,CASSPVGEGQEGYTF,NA,TRBJ1-2,TRBV18,15,NA
TGTGCCAGTAGTATCACGAACGGCTACGGCCAGCCCCAGCATTTT,CASSITNGYGQPQHF,NA,TRBJ1-5,TRBV19,15,NA
TGTGCCAGTAGTCCAAACCTAGGACAAGGATATGGCTACACCTTC,CASSPNLGQGYGYTF,once,TRBJ1-2,TRBV19,15,NA
TGTGCTAGCAGCTTAAGCCCGACAGGTGGAAACACCATATATTTT,CASSLSPTGGNTIYF,NA,TRBJ1-3,TRBV7-7,15,NA
TGTGCCAGTAGATTGGACAGGATGGGGACTGAAGCTTTCTTT,CASRLDRMGTEAFF,few,TRBJ1-1,TRBV19,14,TRBD1
TGTGCCAGCAGCCTAGGGAGCAATGAGCAGTTCTTC,CASSLGSNEQFF,NA,TRBJ2-1,TRBV11-2,12,NA
TGTGCCAGCAGTTTATCTGGGGGTGACAATGAGCAGTTCTTC,CASSLSGGDNEQFF,once,TRBJ2-1,TRBV27,14,NA
TGTGCCAGCAGTGACTCTCCGGGACTAGCCGAAAGGCAGTTCTTC,CASSDSPGLAERQFF,once,TRBJ2-1,TRBV6-4,15,TRBD2
TGCGCCAGCAGCTTGGGCAGGCCCTCCTACGAGCAGTACTTC,CASSLGRPSYEQYF,NA,TRBJ2-7,TRBV5-1,14,NA
TGTGCCAGAAGCTCTGGGTCGAGGGGTAGGATCCGTAGTAATGAAAAACTGTTTTTT,CARSSGSRGRIRSNEKLFF,NA,TRBJ1-4,TRBV5-3,19,NA
TGTGCCAGCAGCCCCTTAGTAACCTTCTATAATTCACCCCTCCACTTT,CASSPLVTFYNSPLHF,NA,TRBJ1-6,TRBV7-2,16,NA
TGTGCCTGGAGTGTGGGGACAGGACTCCAAGAGACCCAGTACTTC,CAWSVGTGLQETQYF,NA,TRBJ2-5,TRBV30,15,TRBD1
TGCGCCAGCAGCCAAGCGGCCGAACAAGAGACCCAGTACTTC,CASSQAAEQETQYF,NA,TRBJ2-5,TRBV4-1,14,NA
TGTGCCAGCAGCTTAGAGGAGAACACTGAAGCTTTCTTT,CASSLEENTEAFF,NA,TRBJ1-1,TRBV7-9,13,NA
TGCGCCAGCAGCAAAACGGAACAGGGGGTCCAAGAGACCCAGTACTTC,CASSKTEQGVQETQYF,NA,TRBJ2-5,TRBV23-1,16,TRBD1
TGTGCCAGCAGTTATGATCCGGGAGGGACGTACTATGGCTACACCTTC,CASSYDPGGTYYGYTF,NA,TRBJ1-2,TRBV6-5,16,NA